The 21 T cell receptor beta chains given below trace back to one sample, sequenced in a study of blood T cell repertoires in COVID-19 (dated by TCRdb to the early 2020s). Preparation of the library involved the immunoSEQ multiplex PCR assay. In its TCRdb copy, this immuneACCESS table keeps in-frame sequences only and misses some clones. Where compared with another copy, unresolved V genes explain less than half of these, and the others have no known cause. The sample table shows 100,000 to 150,000 clones, and roughly 84% are seen once. Approximately 3.5% of the sample is taken by the ten largest. The sample was PBMCs or T cells enriched from blood (not recorded which). All receptors come from a young woman who had recovered from COVID-19.

This clone was seen just once. The rearrangement uses TRBV11-2 and TRBJ1-2; weak D call: TRBD1 (6 bases). The germline V gene has CDR1 SGHAT and CDR2 FQNNGV. The CDR3 runs to 13 residues. The V end was cut by 1 base, the J end by 7 bases, with 10 bases between. The CDR3 loop is CASSLGGGGGYTF. The CDR3 nucleotides are TGTGCCAGCAGCTTAGGAGGGGGTGGTGGCTACACCTTC.

The chain joins TRBV5-4 to TRBJ1-2; TRBD1 aligns across 7 bases. Trimming removed 0 bases from V and 3 bases from J; junction bases left unmatched: 11. The CDR3 is 17 amino acids. Germline V gene sequence: CDR1 SGHNT, CDR2 YYREEE (reference sequence). The chain's CDR3 is CASSLGQGGLAYYGYTF. CDR3 DNA: TGTGCCAGCAGCTTGGGGCAGGGGGGACTAGCTTACTATGGCTACACCTTC.

The rearrangement uses TRBV11-2 and TRBJ2-3; D not certain. Germline assignment: CDR1 SGHAT and CDR2 FQNNGV. Trimming pared 0 bases from V and 2 bases from J, leaving 3 bases between. The CDR3 contains 13 residues. The CDR3, as DNA: TGTGCCAGCAGCTTAGAACTCACAGATACGCAGTATTTT. Protein product: CASSLELTDTQYF.

This clone appeared a single time. The J gene is TRBJ1-6, the V gene TRBV7-8, with D unclear. Germline V lookup: CDR1 SGHVS, CDR2 FQNEAQ. The CDR3 is 15 amino acids. V dropped 6 bases and J dropped 10 bases, with 19 bases sitting between them. The chain's CDR3 is CASRLDGVRGSPLHF. CDR3 coding DNA: TGTGCCAGCAGACTCGACGGCGTTCGGGGATCACCCCTCCACTTT. Variable domain in full (rest from reference TRBV7-8 and TRBJ1-6): GAGVSQSPRYKVAKRGQDVALRCDPISGHVSLFWYQQALGQGPEFLTYFQNEAQLDKSGLPSDRFFAERPEGSVSTLKIQRTQQEDSAVYLCASRLDGVRGSPLHFGNGTRLTVT.

The chain employs TRBV21-1 and TRBJ2-2; the listed D gene, TRBD1, was not tested against the DNA. TRBV21-1 is shown as a pseudogene. The CDR3 covers 19 residues. As DNA, the CDR3 is TGTGCCAGCAGCAAAGCCCGACAGGGGTTCAATCTTAACACCGGGGAGCTGTTTTTT. Residues: CASSKARQGFNLNTGELFF.

The chain is built from TRBV5-5 and TRBJ2-2; 9 bases are shared with TRBD1. The length of the CDR3 is 15 residues. Germline V gives CDR1 SGHKS, CDR2 YYEKEE (reference sequence). V was clipped by 4 bases and J by 7 bases; unmatched bases: 8. The CDR3 reads CASSRIQGAGGELFF. CDR3 nucleotides: TGTGCCAGCAGCAGGATACAGGGGGCGGGCGGGGAGCTGTTTTTT. The variable domain in full, with the rest retrieved from reference TRBV5-5 and TRBJ2-2, is DAGVTQSPTHLIKTRGQQVTLRCSPISGHKSVSWYQQVLGQGPQFIFQYYEKEERGRGNFPDRFSARQFPNYSSELNVNALLLGDSALYLCASSRIQGAGGELFFGEGSRLTVL.

This chain links TRBV5-1 with TRBJ1-6, with 8 bases identical to TRBD1. The CDR3 consists of 14 residues. CDR1 SGHRS and CDR2 YFSETQ come from the germline V gene. J was trimmed by 9 bases and V by 5 bases; bases with no gene match: 7. The CDR3 region is CASSLLDRASPLHF. The CDR3 DNA is TGCGCCAGCAGTCTCCTGGACAGGGCTTCACCCCTCCACTTT.

The table lists this clone with a few counts. This rearrangement joins TRBV19 to TRBJ2-3; tentatively, D is TRBD1 (5 bases). V lost 3 bases, J lost 6 bases, and 7 bases lay in between. The CDR3 totals 12 residues. Germline CDR1 LNHDA, CDR2 SQIVND (reference sequence). CDR3 protein: CASSISGDTQYF. The DNA of the CDR3 is TGTGCCAGTAGTATTTCAGGGGATACGCAGTATTTT.

This clone showed up just a few times. CDR3 in amino acids: CASSFPEAGADEQFF. CDR3 DNA sequence: TGTGCCAGTAGTTTCCCCGAGGCAGGGGCAGATGAGCAGTTCTTC. The chain is built from TRBV19 and TRBJ2-1; tentative D call: TRBD1 (6 bases). V dropped 5 bases and J dropped 8 bases, with 19 bases sitting between them. The V gene's germline CDR1 is LNHDA and CDR2 SQIVND (reference sequence). The CDR3 sequence is 15 residues long. The full variable domain, its missing parts supplied by reference TRBV19 and TRBJ2-1, is DGGITQSPKYLFRKEGQNVTLSCEQNLNHDAMYWYRQDPGQGLRLIYYSQIVNDFQKGDIAEGYSVSREKKESFPLTVTSAQKNPTAFYLCASSFPEAGADEQFFGPGTRLTVL.

This clone was detected only once. The chain combines TRBV28 with TRBJ2-1; 14 nucleotides agree with TRBD2. This CDR3 has 15 amino acids. Germline-derived CDR1 and CDR2 are MDHEN and SYDVKM. V shed 5 bases, J shed 7 bases, and the junction held 4 bases outside the gene matches. CDR3 in amino acids: CASSTGLAGENEQFF. The CDR3 DNA sequence: TGTGCCAGCAGTACGGGACTAGCGGGAGAGAATGAGCAGTTCTTC.

The chain carries TRBV7-9 and TRBJ2-2; the D is unclear. The CDR3 covers 14 residues. CDR1 and CDR2 (germline): SEHNR, FQNEAQ (reference sequence). The ends were cut back, 1 base at V and 6 bases at J, with 9 bases in the middle. CDR3 nucleotides: TGTGCCAGCAGCTTAGTGGTAGAGTCCGGGGAGCTGTTTTTT. Translating it yields CASSLVVESGELFF.

The chain has TRBV7-5 and TRBJ2-3; TRBD2, the D gene given by the table, was not confirmed from the DNA. TRBV7-5 is described as a pseudogene. The CDR3 length is 15 residues. The CDR3, as DNA: TGTGTCAGAACCCCAGCGGTCCCTGGGGTATATACGCAGTATTTT. Protein: CVRTPAVPGVYTQYF.

The chain is built from TRBV7-9 and TRBJ1-2; D possibly corresponds to TRBD1 (6 bases). This CDR3 is 11 amino acids long. V lost 7 bases to trimming and J lost 9 bases, with 12 bases between them. Germline values: CDR1 SEHNR, CDR2 FQNEAQ (reference sequence). The CDR3 spells CASTRGDSYTF. CDR3 nucleotides: TGTGCCAGCACTAGAGGGGACAGCTACACCTTC.

This chain joins TRBV7-2 and TRBJ1-4; 8 nucleotides agree with TRBD1. The CDR3 has 15 residues. V was pared by 3 bases and J by 7 bases, with 7 bases of the junction left unmatched. The germline CDR1 and CDR2 sequences are SGHTA and FQGNSA. CDR3: CASSLDRVLGEKLFF. CDR3 DNA: TGTGCCAGCAGCTTGGACAGGGTCTTGGGTGAAAAACTGTTTTTT. Drawing the rest from reference TRBV7-2 and TRBJ1-4, the complete variable domain is GAGVSQSPSNKVTEKGKDVELRCDPISGHTALYWYRQSLGQGLEFLIYFQGNSAPDKSGLPSDRFSAERTGGSVSTLTIQRTQQEDSAVYLCASSLDRVLGEKLFFGSGTQLSVL.

This sequence joins TRBV9 and TRBJ2-2; TRBD2 agrees at 15 bases. V shed 4 bases and J 1 base; nucleotides not matched to a gene: 2. There are 17 residues in the CDR3. Germline CDR1 and CDR2: SGDLS and YYNGEE. CDR3 in DNA: TGTGCCAGCAGCTTGGGACTAGCGGGAGGGAACACCGGGGAGCTGTTTTTT. Protein: CASSLGLAGGNTGELFF.

The table lists this clone with a count of one. The chain combines TRBV2 with TRBJ1-2; D is possibly TRBD1 (5 bases). This CDR3 comprises 13 residues. Trimming cost V 10 bases and J 3 bases, with 15 bases left between them. Germline V CDR1 and CDR2: SNHLY, FYNNEI. CDR3 sequence reads: CATRRTNDYGYTF. The DNA for the CDR3 is TGTGCCACGAGGCGGACAAACGACTATGGCTACACCTTC.

The chain couples TRBV3-1 (or the pseudogene TRBV3-2) to TRBJ1-1; 7 bases match TRBD1. Germline loops: CDR1 LGHDT, CDR2 YNNKEL (reference sequence). This CDR3 contains 14 residues. Trimming cost V 8 bases and J 2 bases; bases outside gene matches: 8. The CDR3 sequence is CASVLQGRNTEAFF. DNA for the CDR3: TGTGCCAGCGTTCTACAGGGGAGAAACACTGAAGCTTTCTTT.

The chain joins TRBV7-2 to TRBJ1-5; a weak D match, TRBD1 (5 bases). The CDR3 is 14 residues long. Looked up from germline, CDR1 is SGHTA and CDR2 is FQGNSA. V was clipped by 5 bases and J by 7 bases, with 15 bases between them. The CDR3, as DNA: TGTGCCAGCAGCCCTGGGGCATCGCGCCAGCCCCAGCATTTT. Residues: CASSPGASRQPQHF.

The chain links TRBV19 to TRBJ1-2, with D perhaps TRBD1 (5 bases). With 4 bases removed from V and 6 bases from J, the gap between germline ends came to 15 bases. This CDR3 comprises 14 residues. Germline assignment: CDR1 LNHDA and CDR2 SQIVND (reference sequence). The chain's CDR3 is CASSSQGTRNGYTF. The CDR3, as DNA: TGTGCCAGTAGTAGCCAGGGTACGCGTAATGGCTACACCTTC. The full variable domain, with the rest looked up from reference TRBV19 and TRBJ1-2, is DGGITQSPKYLFRKEGQNVTLSCEQNLNHDAMYWYRQDPGQGLRLIYYSQIVNDFQKGDIAEGYSVSREKKESFPLTVTSAQKNPTAFYLCASSSQGTRNGYTFGSGTRLTVV.

The genes are TRBV11-2 and TRBJ1-2; D gene uncertain. Germline V gene data show CDR1 as SGHAT and CDR2 as FQNNGV. Trimming stripped 4 bases from V and 0 bases from J, with 18 bases between. The CDR3 is 17 amino acids. CDR3 sequence (DNA): TGTGCCAGCAGCTCGGCCCGCGGGCGTGGAGCTAACTATGGCTACACCTTC. It encodes CASSSARGRGANYGYTF.

This clone was seen once. The chain joins TRBV9 to TRBJ2-7; D may be TRBD2 (5 bases). The germline V gene has CDR1 SGDLS and CDR2 YYNGEE. This CDR3 is built from 14 residues. Trimming removed 5 bases from V and 4 bases from J, with 16 bases in between. This CDR3 reads CASSAGVREYEQYF. The DNA for the CDR3 is TGTGCCAGCAGTGCCGGGGTACGGGAATACGAGCAGTACTTC.